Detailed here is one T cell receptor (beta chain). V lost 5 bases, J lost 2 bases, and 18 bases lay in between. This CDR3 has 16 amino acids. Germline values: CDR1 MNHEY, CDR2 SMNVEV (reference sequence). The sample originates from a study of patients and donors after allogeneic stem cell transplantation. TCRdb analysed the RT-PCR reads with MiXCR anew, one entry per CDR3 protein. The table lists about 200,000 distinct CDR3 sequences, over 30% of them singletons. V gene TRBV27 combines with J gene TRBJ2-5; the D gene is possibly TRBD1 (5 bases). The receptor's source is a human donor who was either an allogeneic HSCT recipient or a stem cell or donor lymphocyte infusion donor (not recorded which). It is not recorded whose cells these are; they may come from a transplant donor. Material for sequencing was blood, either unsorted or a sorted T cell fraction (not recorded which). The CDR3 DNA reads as TGTGCCAGCAGTAGGGGTTTGAGAGCATCTCAAGAGACCCAGTACTTC. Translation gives CASSRGLRASQETQYF.